The present T cell receptor (beta chain) was sequenced within a study of blood T cell repertoires in COVID-19. This table comes from immunoSEQ multiplex PCR, and its TCRdb copy is limited to in-frame clones, with some not included. Counted here are about 320,000 clones, roughly nine tenths occurring once; the ten biggest clones make up 2.6%. The germline gives CDR1 SGHRS, CDR2 YFSETQ. V lost 7 bases and J lost 7; bases outside the gene matches: 10. CDR3 size: 14 residues. This clonotype was obtained from a man aged 55-75 years who had recovered from COVID-19. Sequencing used PBMCs or T cells enriched from blood (not recorded which). This chain joins TRBV5-1 and TRBJ1-2; 10 bases match TRBD1. Here the CDR3 reads CASARQGADGGYTF. Written as DNA, the CDR3 is TGCGCCAGCGCAAGACAGGGGGCTGATGGTGGCTACACCTTC.